The 10 T cell receptor beta chains below were found in one sample sequenced in a study of blood T cell repertoires in COVID-19 (dated by TCRdb to 2018 to 2021). The method behind the library was the immunoSEQ multiplex PCR assay. TCRdb took over this immuneACCESS table, retaining in-frame rearrangements with V and J assigned. Such tables are incomplete; in checked studies, under half of the missing clones stem from an unresolved V gene, and the remainder is unexplained. Counted in this sample were nearly 350,000 clones; over 75% of them appeared once. The ten largest make up roughly 1% of the sample. The sequencing input was PBMCs or T cells enriched from blood (not recorded which). The receptors shown here come from a woman aged 25 to 39 who had recovered from COVID-19.

This CDR3 reads CASRHATSGNTIYF. The CDR3 region has the DNA TGTGCCAGCAGACACGCCACCTCTGGAAACACCATATATTTT. V usage is TRBV6-6 and J usage is TRBJ1-3; no definite D call. Trimming removed 6 bases from V and 0 bases from J, with 9 bases in between. The CDR3 is made up of 14 amino acids. Germline V gene lookup returns CDR1 MNHNY and CDR2 SVGAGI (reference sequence).

The chain uses TRBV4-2 and TRBJ2-3; 11 nucleotides match TRBD2. Germline V gene data show CDR1 as LGHNA and CDR2 as YNFKEQ. The CDR3 is 15 residues long. V shed 0 bases and J 8 bases; nucleotides not matched to a gene: 4. DNA for the CDR3: TGTGCCAGCAGCCAAGATTCCGGACTAGCGGGTACGCAGTATTTT. This codes for CASSQDSGLAGTQYF.

The gene calls are TRBV4-1 and TRBJ2-2; TRBD1 is a possible D gene (5 bases). The V gene lost 0 bases and the J gene lost 4 bases, with 12 bases spanning the gap. This CDR3 contains 16 residues. Germline V gene lookup returns CDR1 MGHRA and CDR2 YSYEKL. The CDR3 loop reads CASSQEAGLRTGELFF. DNA of the CDR3: TGCGCCAGCAGCCAAGAGGCAGGGTTGCGCACCGGGGAGCTGTTTTTT.

The table lists this clone with a count of one. The chain combines TRBV27 with TRBJ1-2, with 9 bases that match TRBD1. Per germline, CDR1 MNHEY and CDR2 SMNVEV (reference sequence). V dropped 3 bases and J dropped 2; count of bases not matched to a gene: 1. CDR3 size: 14 residues. The CDR3 coding sequence is TGTGCCAGCAGTTTGGACAGGGGAAACTATGGCTACACCTTC. Translating gives CASSLDRGNYGYTF.

J is TRBJ2-7 and V is TRBV7-8; the match to TRBD1 covers 10 bases. In germline, CDR1 is SGHVS, CDR2 FQNEAQ. The CDR3 runs 15 residues. Trimming cost V 6 bases and J 5 bases; bases outside gene matches: 10. The CDR3 DNA is TGTGCCAGCAGGTTACGTAGGGACAGGGGCGACGAGCAGTACTTC. Protein product: CASRLRRDRGDEQYF.

The chain employs TRBV4-1 and TRBJ2-4; D possibly corresponds to TRBD2 (6 bases). The V gene lost 4 bases and the J gene lost 3 bases, with 19 bases spanning the gap. The CDR3 sequence is 17 residues long. CDR1 is MGHRA, CDR2 YSYEKL, per germline. CDR3 residues: CASSLGDRGWGKNIQYF. In DNA form, the CDR3 reads TGCGCCAGCAGCCTGGGGGATCGGGGGTGGGGCAAAAACATTCAGTACTTC.

The V call is TRBV6-6, the J call TRBJ1-1; possible D gene TRBD1, 5 bases. CDR3 length equals 15 residues. The germline V gene encodes CDR1 MNHNY and CDR2 SVGAGI (reference sequence). V lost 6 bases and J lost 0, with 14 bases in between. CDR3 sequence reads: CASRLPGGVNTEAFF. CDR3 DNA: TGTGCCAGCAGGCTGCCCGGGGGGGTGAACACTGAAGCTTTCTTT.

The chain combines TRBV6-2 or TRBV6-3 with TRBJ2-1; weak D call: TRBD1 (6 bases). The CDR3 totals 17 residues. Germline loops: CDR1 MNHEY, CDR2 SVGEGT. Between the trimmed V and J ends, which lost 5 bases and 9 bases, there was a span of 26 bases. In nucleotides, the CDR3 is TGTGCCAGCAGTAGAGGGGGAAGGGCCGCCCCCTTAGGTGAGCAGTTCTTC. It codes for CASSRGGRAAPLGEQFF.

A single count supports this clone. The CDR3 nucleotides read TGTGCCAGCAGCTTAACTAACACCGGGGAGCTGTTTTTT. Protein: CASSLTNTGELFF. The gene calls are TRBV11-2 and TRBJ2-2; D remains ambiguous. Trimming shortened V by 2 bases and J by 2 bases, and 3 bases separated the two germline ends. Germline CDR1 and CDR2: SGHAT and FQNNGV. This CDR3 contains 13 residues.

This chain uses TRBV28 with TRBJ2-3, with 14 bases identical to TRBD2. The length of the CDR3 is 16 residues. V lost 5 bases and J lost 4; bases outside the gene matches: 5. Germline lookup yields CDR1 MDHEN and CDR2 SYDVKM. CDR3 sequence (DNA): TGTGCCAGCAGTGAGACTAGCGGGGGGGCCGCAGATACGCAGTATTTT. Translation gives CASSETSGGAADTQYF.